The clone carrying this TCR beta chain was recorded many times. This sample is drawn from a study of identical twins. A universal primer site was added by template switching, and unique molecular identifiers were carried by the cDNA. One entry per CDR3 protein, called by TCRdb with MiXCR from the 5' RACE reads. The sample carries around 670,000 distinct CDR3 sequences, over 5% recorded once. Between the trimmed V and J ends, which lost 0 bases and 6 bases, there was a span of 27 bases. Germline V gives CDR1 MNHEY, CDR2 SVGEGT. There are 20 residues in the CDR3. Sequencing was done on a sample of naive T cells sorted from blood. J is TRBJ2-1 and V is TRBV6-2 or TRBV6-3; possible D gene TRBD2, 6 bases. The clonotype comes from a man aged 18-30 years in good health. CDR3 nucleotide sequence: TGTGCCAGCAGTTACTCCCGCGACTACGGGTTGGGGACTCACGGCAATGAGCAGTTCTTC. It specifies CASSYSRDYGLGTHGNEQFF.